Given below is one T cell receptor beta chain in context. Its antigen remains unknown. Trimming shortened V by 1 base and J by 1 base, and 14 bases separated the two germline ends. The CDR3 is 17 residues long. Germline V CDR1 and CDR2: SGHDN, FVKESK. This specimen belongs to a study of beta chain features in type 1 diabetes. Investigators reverse transcribed all isolated RNA, so they sequenced expressed TCRB transcripts. Produced via immunoSEQ multiplex PCR; TCRdb's table is partial and in-frame only. Of about 650,000 clones in the sample, around 11% are singletons; the top ten hold more than 0.1%. CD4+ naive, central memory, regulatory and stem cell-like memory subsets were isolated by sorting on CD45RO/CCR7/CD25/CD127/CD95/CD27. Study-level points and caveats: Among all four CD4+ subsets, Type 1 diabetes patients had TCRB CDR3s that were moderately but significantly shorter.

The source material was naive CD4+ T cells from blood. The source of this sequence is a man aged 25 to 40 with type 1 diabetes. The V gene is TRBV14, the J gene TRBJ2-1; TRBD2 is a possible D gene (5 bases). DNA for the CDR3: TGTGCCAGCAGCCAAGCTGAGGGAAAGCAGTCCTACAATGAGCAGTTCTTC. Translated, it gives CASSQAEGKQSYNEQFF.